This TCR beta chain came from a study of radiotherapy plus CTLA-4 blockade in lung cancer. The V end lost 1 base, the J end lost 5 bases, and 9 bases lay between the germline ends. Germline CDR1 MNHEY, CDR2 SMNVEV (reference sequence). The CDR3 has 13 amino acids. Only in-frame clones appear in the TCRdb table, and some are missing; sequencing was by immunoSEQ multiplex PCR. Among 40,000 to 60,000 clones listed, approximately 78% were seen once. The specimen comprised peripheral blood, sampled from a patient treated with radiotherapy plus ipilimumab. The receptor was isolated from a human donor with non-small cell lung cancer who had stable disease on radiotherapy plus ipilimumab. The V call is TRBV27, the J call TRBJ2-7; D may be TRBD1 (6 bases). The CDR3 DNA is TGTGCCAGCAGTTTATACAGGACAGACGAGCAGTACTTC. Translated: CASSLYRTDEQYF.